This T cell receptor beta chain derives from a study of blood T cell repertoires in COVID-19 (dated by TCRdb to about 2020). As for the study more broadly: Samples from collaborators originated in the United States, Italy and Spain and spanned both the acute and convalescent phases of COVID-19. The prospective study material was composed of cDNA or gDNA derived from T cells, B-cell-depleted T cells, or PBMCs. The dataset comprised deeply sampled blood TCRbeta repertoires from subjects exposed to, actively infected with, or recovered from COVID-19. The repertoires were made available in a free public database intended to serve as a resource for research on the immune response to SARS-CoV-2. Samples came from the ongoing ImmuneRACE study (first 160 participants) plus 1,254 subjects from 6 global collaborators. The sample metadata nearly always contained a de-identified subject ID, COVID-19 status, age in years and sex. Where HLA class I and class II types were available, the types were taken from metadata supplied by the sample provider, not from assay-based typing. The research as a whole found: Clinical and demographic metadata were provided uncurated, with the amount varying by source and participant.

The immunoSEQ Assay, a bias-controlled multiplex PCR, was used to amplify TCRbeta CDR3 regions from genomic DNA. In the authors' own workflow: The number of nucleated cells in each sample was estimated by amplification of reference gene primers within the assay. To quantify the absolute abundance of each unique TCRbeta CDR3 rearrangement, sequence reads were collapsed and filtered. Productive Simpson clonality was computed per sample as the square root of Simpson's diversity index over productive rearrangements. Held by TCRdb, this immuneACCESS table contains in-frame sequences only and omits some clones. Under half of the omission traces to an unresolved V gene where checked; the cause of the rest is unknown. V and J calls plus clone size are reproduced from that table; the DNA served to infer D and trimming. The table for this sample lists about 300,000 clones; about 91% of them were counted only once. 5.5% to 8.5% of the sample lies in the top ten.

On this clone: It lacks a known antigen. No base quality values were provided; no much bigger clone lies one nucleotide off.

A second Seattle source provided samples from volunteer blood donors who had recovered from COVID-19. The collaborating institutions used their own protocols to collect whole blood in K2EDTA tubes. Collaborator samples were shipped for TCRbeta analysis as frozen whole blood, isolated PBMCs, or DNA extracted from either sample type. The CDR3 runs 16 residues from the cysteine to the phenylalanine. The read is trimmed to its CDR3 DNA, 48 bases read in frame from base 1. V lost 4 bases and J lost 9 bases; the stretch between them is 20 bases long. CDR1 and CDR2 were assigned from the germline V gene (reference sequence) as SGHNT and YYREEE.

This sequence was found in a woman aged 25 to 39 who had recovered from COVID-19. The V and J segments used are TRBV5-4 and TRBJ1-6; TRBD1 could be the D gene, as 5 bases match. The sample consisted of peripheral blood. The CDR3 reads CASSLIGRGRGSPLHF. The nucleotide sequence reads TGTGCCAGCAGCCTGATTGGACGCGGTAGGGGTTCACCCCTCCACTTT.